The clone carrying this TCR beta chain showed up just once. What it recognizes is unknown. In the original workflow: ImmunoSEQ output held junction-only sequences without quality scores, so filtering differed. TCRdb keeps only in-frame clones here, not all; method: immunoSEQ multiplex PCR. The DNA was the basis for D and trimming; V, J and clone size are from that table. This table has approximately 2.5 million clones, more than 80% appearing once. The record originates from a study of shared clonotypes between healthy human individuals. Whole-study context: Donor composition was a couple of women and three men, aged 18 to 49. Findings of the study overall: Among four donors, approximately 4.6% of naive CD4 clonotypes were found in common.

CDR3 size: 16 residues. V lost 5 bases to trimming and J lost 6 bases; unmatched junction nucleotides: 11. The germline V gene has CDR1 SGHTA and CDR2 FQGNSA. CD4+ cells underwent separation, giving CD45RA+ naive and CD45RA-negative memory subsets. This sequence originates from a man aged 18 to 29 in good health. This rearrangement joins TRBV7-2 to TRBJ2-1; 9 bases fit TRBD1. The sequencing input was naive CD4+ T cells sorted from blood. Subset denoted: CD45RA+ positively selected. The CDR3 region is CASSRTGGAGGNEQFF. CDR3 DNA sequence: TGTGCCAGCAGCCGTACAGGGGGCGCCGGGGGCAATGAGCAGTTCTTC.